The T cell receptor (beta chain) described here comes from a study of T cell responses to AZD1222 COVID-19 vaccine. Worth noting for this clone: Its antigen is unidentified. The junction does not match germline at one end; this may be a read error.

Findings and limits, study-wide: A rise in Spike-specific TCR breadth and depth followed two AZD1222 doses. The donors showed a predominance of white British ancestry and of females, with possible underestimation of clonal diversity. No day 14 peak samples; only post-peak repertoires were characterized. Nearly half of spike-specific TCRs reportedly go after variant regions that carry no mutations.

Sequencing was performed with immunoSEQ multiplex PCR; in TCRdb, only in-frame clones are kept and a portion is missing. The sample lists 100,000 to 150,000 clones, roughly 92% seen once, with about 5% in the top ten. This specimen consisted of peripheral blood, obtained on day 0 of AZD1222 vaccination. This receptor was taken from an adult in good health.

CDR3 bases: TGTGCTAGCAGCCACGGGACTTACAATGAGCAGTTCTTC. This gives the protein CASSHGTYNEQFF. The chain combines TRBV7-7 with TRBJ2-1; D perhaps matches TRBD2 (6 bases). There are 13 residues in the CDR3. Germline-derived CDR1 and CDR2 are SSHAT and FNYEAQ (reference sequence). The complete variable domain, with remaining parts taken from reference TRBV7-7 and TRBJ2-1, reads GAGVSQSPRYKVTKRGQDVTLRCDPISSHATLYWYQQALGQGPEFLTYFNYEAQPDKSGLPSDRFSAERPEGSISTLTIQRTEQRDSAMYRCASSHGTYNEQFFGPGTRLTVL.